This entry features one T cell receptor (beta chain) sequence. What it binds is unknown. Healthy donors of bone marrow made up the group. These data are taken from a study of cytomegalovirus exposure and HLA in healthy donors. Findings and caveats of the study: Reports state that TCR beta sequences accurately predicted most subjects' HLA-A and HLA-B alleles. An ancestry cluster, one associated with Asian ancestry, reportedly showed fewer N-insertions than the approximately 670-donor mean in a later analysis.

A multiplex PCR was run with 60 Vbeta primers and 13 Jbeta primers. Produced via immunoSEQ multiplex PCR; TCRdb's table is partial and in-frame only. The profile shows around 120,000 clones, about 80% of them singletons. Germline V gene data show CDR1 as SGDLS and CDR2 as YYNGEE. Trimming took 3 bases from V and 0 from J, leaving 6 bases between them. This CDR3 comprises 13 residues. The clonotype originates from a human donor in good health. Sequencing used PBMCs. The chain has TRBV9 and TRBJ1-1; tentatively, D is TRBD1 (5 bases). Here the CDR3 DNA reads TGTGCCAGCAGCGCGACAGTGAACACTGAAGCTTTCTTT. Protein: CASSATVNTEAFF.